These 18 T cell receptor beta chains were all obtained from the same sample, sequenced in a study of cytomegalovirus exposure and HLA in healthy donors. Primers: 60 Vbeta forward and 13 Jbeta reverse. Libraries were prepared by immunoSEQ multiplex PCR; TCRdb keeps only in-frame clonotypes and omits some of them. The sample shows about 140,000 clones, around 78% of them seen only once. Source material: PBMCs. These receptors originate from a man aged 40-50 years in good health and CMV-seronegative.

The chain employs TRBV7-9 and TRBJ2-1; 15 bases align to TRBD2. V lost 3 bases to trimming and J lost 7 bases; unmatched junction nucleotides: 7. The CDR3 covers 17 residues. The V gene's germline CDR1 is SEHNR and CDR2 FQNEAQ (reference sequence). CDR3 residues: CASSFRTSGRAWNEQFF. CDR3 DNA sequence: TGTGCCAGCAGCTTCCGGACTAGCGGGAGGGCCTGGAATGAGCAGTTCTTC.

V gene TRBV29-1 combines with J gene TRBJ2-7; D remains unclear. CDR1 SQVTM and CDR2 ANQGSEA come from the germline V gene. CDR3 length equals 11 residues. Between the trimmed V and J ends, which lost 4 bases and 2 bases, there was a span of 6 bases. CDR3 nucleotide sequence: TGCAGCGTTGTTACAGCCTACGAGCAGTACTTC. Translating gives CSVVTAYEQYF.

This chain uses TRBV28 with TRBJ1-6, with 7 bases lining up with TRBD1. In germline, CDR1 is MDHEN, CDR2 SYDVKM. The CDR3 contains 16 residues. J gave up 3 bases and V 5 bases, and 7 bases lay outside the gene matches. CDR3 nucleotide sequence: TGTGCCAGCAGTCGGGACAGTGCCGGCTATAATTCACCCCTCCACTTT. Translating gives CASSRDSAGYNSPLHF.

The CDR3 is CASSRDRRVSRGRGGELFF. CDR3 nucleotide sequence: TGCGCCAGCAGCCGCGACCGCCGGGTTAGCCGAGGCCGGGGCGGGGAGCTGTTTTTT. This sequence joins TRBV4-1 and TRBJ2-2; possibly TRBD2 for D (5 bases). V gave up 4 bases and J gave up 7 bases, with 28 bases separating them. Germline V gene lookup returns CDR1 MGHRA and CDR2 YSYEKL. There are 19 residues in the CDR3.

This chain joins TRBV27 and TRBJ1-2, with 7 bases fitting TRBD1. The length of the CDR3 is 18 residues. Germline CDR1 is MNHEY and CDR2 is SMNVEV (reference sequence). Trimming removed 0 bases from V and 0 bases from J; junction bases left unmatched: 10. CDR3 in DNA: TGTGCCAGCAGTTTATCCCCCCCGGACAGGAGATCTAACTATGGCTACACCTTC. This sequence encodes CASSLSPPDRRSNYGYTF.

This clone was seen only once. This rearrangement joins TRBV5-1 to TRBJ2-2; D perhaps matches TRBD2 (5 bases). The V and J ends lost 3 bases and 4 bases respectively, with 19 bases between them. The CDR3 covers 17 residues. The V gene's germline CDR1 is SGHRS and CDR2 YFSETQ. The DNA of the CDR3 is TGCGCCAGCAGCTCAGCCCCGACTCCCCGGGGCACCGGGGAGCTGTTTTTT. The encoded protein is CASSSAPTPRGTGELFF.

The V call is TRBV4-1, the J call TRBJ1-1; D unresolved. Germline CDR1 reads MGHRA; CDR2 reads YSYEKL. The CDR3 spans 14 residues. V gave up 8 bases and J gave up 0 bases, with 13 bases separating them. The CDR3 reads CASAIVGVNTEAFF. The CDR3 bases are TGCGCCAGCGCCATTGTCGGAGTGAACACTGAAGCTTTCTTT.

V usage is TRBV27 and J usage is TRBJ2-7, with 7 positions matching TRBD1. The germline V gene encodes CDR1 MNHEY and CDR2 SMNVEV (reference sequence). The length of the CDR3 is 14 residues. After removal of 3 bases from V and 3 bases from J, the junction contained 5 bases not matched to a gene. The CDR3 DNA sequence: TGTGCCAGCAGTTTCTTGGGACAGTTCTACGAGCAGTACTTC. This sequence encodes CASSFLGQFYEQYF.

This chain uses TRBV7-3 with TRBJ2-1; D perhaps matches TRBD2 (5 bases). V was clipped by 5 bases and J by 4 bases, with 12 bases between them. CDR1 and CDR2 from the germline V gene are SGHTA and FQGTGA. This CDR3 has 14 residues. CDR3 region: CASSRGSGYNEQFF. CDR3 DNA sequence: TGTGCCAGCAGCCGAGGGAGTGGATACAATGAGCAGTTCTTC.

In this sample, this clone turned up a few times. The V call is TRBV28, the J call TRBJ2-3, with D possibly TRBD1 on 7 matching bases. The V gene's germline CDR1 is MDHEN and CDR2 SYDVKM. The CDR3 covers 14 residues. V dropped 3 bases and J dropped 10 bases, with 17 bases sitting between them. CDR3 residues: CASSLNGGGVSQYF. CDR3 sequence (DNA): TGTGCCAGCAGTTTGAATGGAGGGGGCGTATCGCAGTATTTT.

About this clone: The sample carries other DNA sequences with the same CDR3. The CDR3 here is CASSTQGSGTEAFF. The CDR3 DNA reads as TGTGCCAGTAGTACACAGGGGAGCGGCACTGAAGCTTTCTTT. The chain carries TRBV19 and TRBJ1-1; 7 nucleotides line up with TRBD1. V was clipped by 4 bases and J by 4 bases; unmatched bases: 6. This CDR3 is built from 14 residues. Germline V gene data show CDR1 as LNHDA and CDR2 as SQIVND (reference sequence).

V and J are TRBV2 and TRBJ1-5; 9 bases fit TRBD1. The CDR3 consists of 16 residues. Germline CDR1 and CDR2: SNHLY and FYNNEI. V dropped 8 bases and J dropped 1; count of bases not matched to a gene: 9. Here the CDR3 DNA reads TGTGCCAGCGGAACAGGGGGCTCTAGAAGCAATCAGCCCCAGCATTTT. Its protein product is CASGTGGSRSNQPQHF.

A few counts support this clone. The V and J genes are TRBV7-2 and TRBJ2-2, with TRBD1 as a possible D gene (6 bases). The CDR3 is made up of 14 amino acids. The germline V gene has CDR1 SGHTA and CDR2 FQGNSA. V lost 6 bases and J 2 bases, leaving 10 bases between the germline ends. The CDR3 DNA reads as TGTGCCAGCAGTACGACAGGAAACACCGGGGAGCTGTTTTTT. Its translation: CASSTTGNTGELFF.

J is TRBJ1-2 and V is TRBV9, with 7 bases that match TRBD1. Germline V gene data show CDR1 as SGDLS and CDR2 as YYNGEE. V shed 0 bases, J shed 6 bases, and the junction held 11 bases outside the gene matches. The CDR3 consists of 16 residues. Here the CDR3 DNA reads TGTGCCAGCAGCGTAGGACAGGGAAAAGTCGTAAATGGCTACACCTTC. Translating it yields CASSVGQGKVVNGYTF.

This chain links TRBV9 with TRBJ1-4, with TRBD1 identical over 7 bases. The V gene end was trimmed by 3 bases and the J gene end by 10 bases; junction bases not matched to a gene: 6. CDR3 length: 13 residues. Germline V gene sequence: CDR1 SGDLS, CDR2 YYNGEE. CDR3 nucleotide sequence: TGTGCCAGCAGCGCCGCGTGGACAGGAAAACTGTTTTTT. This sequence encodes CASSAAWTGKLFF.

The chain combines TRBV11-1 with TRBJ1-2; 8 bases agree with TRBD1. The CDR3 has 15 amino acids. Germline values: CDR1 SGHAT, CDR2 FQDESV (reference sequence). V lost 0 bases and J lost 6; bases outside the gene matches: 6. The CDR3 DNA reads as TGTGCCAGCAGCTTAGCCCCGGACAGGGCGGATGGCTACACCTTC. Its translation: CASSLAPDRADGYTF.

This chain links TRBV11-3 with TRBJ2-5, with D hard to call. There are 12 residues in the CDR3. Per germline, CDR1 SGHNT and CDR2 YENEEA. Trimming took off 5 bases at V and 3 bases at J, with 7 bases between the two ends. CDR3: CASSTNKETQYF. Written as DNA, the CDR3 is TGTGCCAGCAGCACAAATAAAGAGACCCAGTACTTC.

The V call is TRBV28, the J call TRBJ1-4; TRBD1 is a possible D gene (5 bases). Germline lookup yields CDR1 MDHEN and CDR2 SYDVKM. The CDR3 length is 14 residues. V was trimmed by 2 bases and J by 6 bases, leaving 10 bases between them. This CDR3 is CASSLRGLDEKLFF. As DNA, the CDR3 is TGTGCCAGCAGTTTAAGGGGCCTAGATGAAAAACTGTTTTTT.